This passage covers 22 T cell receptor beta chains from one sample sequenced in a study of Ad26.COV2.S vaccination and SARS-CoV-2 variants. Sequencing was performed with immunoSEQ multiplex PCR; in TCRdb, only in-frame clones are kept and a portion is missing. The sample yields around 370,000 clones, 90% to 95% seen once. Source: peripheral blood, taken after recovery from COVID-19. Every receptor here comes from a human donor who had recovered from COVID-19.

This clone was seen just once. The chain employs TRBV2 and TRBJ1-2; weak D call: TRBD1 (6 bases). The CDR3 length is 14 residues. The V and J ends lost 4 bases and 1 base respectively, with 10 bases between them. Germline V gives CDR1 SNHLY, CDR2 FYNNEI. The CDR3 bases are TGTGCCAGCAGTGGGGGGCGGGGTAACTATGGCTACACCTTC. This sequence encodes CASSGGRGNYGYTF.

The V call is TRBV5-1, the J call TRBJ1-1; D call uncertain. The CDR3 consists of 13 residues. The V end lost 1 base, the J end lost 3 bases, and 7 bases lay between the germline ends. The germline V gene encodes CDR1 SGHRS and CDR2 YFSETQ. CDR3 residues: CASSLRADTEAFF. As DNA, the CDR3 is TGCGCCAGCAGCTTGAGGGCGGACACTGAAGCTTTCTTT. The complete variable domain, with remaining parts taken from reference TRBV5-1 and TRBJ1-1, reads KAGVTQTPRYLIKTRGQQVTLSCSPISGHRSVSWYQQTPGQGLQFLFEYFSETQRNKGNFPGRFSGRQFSNSRSEMNVSTLELGDSALYLCASSLRADTEAFFGQGTRLTVV.

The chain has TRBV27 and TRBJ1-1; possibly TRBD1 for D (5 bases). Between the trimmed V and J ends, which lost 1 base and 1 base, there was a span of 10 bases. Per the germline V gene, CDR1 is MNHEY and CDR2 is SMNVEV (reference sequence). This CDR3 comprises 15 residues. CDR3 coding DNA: TGTGCCAGCAGTTTATTTGGGGGGGAGAACACTGAAGCTTTCTTT. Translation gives CASSLFGGENTEAFF.

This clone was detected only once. For the CDR3, the DNA is TGTGCCAGCAGCTTAGGGCGGAACTACAATGAGCAGTTCTTC. Its translation: CASSLGRNYNEQFF. The rearrangement uses TRBV11-3 and TRBJ2-1; unclear D gene. V was shortened by 1 base and J by 3 bases, with 7 bases between the two germline ends. Germline CDR1 SGHNT, CDR2 YENEEA. CDR3 length: 14 residues.

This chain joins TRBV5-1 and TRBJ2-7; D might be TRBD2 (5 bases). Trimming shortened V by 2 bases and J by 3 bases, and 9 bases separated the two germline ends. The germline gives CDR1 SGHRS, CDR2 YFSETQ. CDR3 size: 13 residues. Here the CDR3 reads CASSFAGDYEQYF. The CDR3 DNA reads TGCGCCAGCAGCTTTGCGGGCGACTACGAGCAGTACTTC.

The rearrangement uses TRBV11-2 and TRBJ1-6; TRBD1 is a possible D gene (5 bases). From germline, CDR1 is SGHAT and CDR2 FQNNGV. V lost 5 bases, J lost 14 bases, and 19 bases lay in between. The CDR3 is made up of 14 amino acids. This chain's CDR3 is CASSPGTTLYALHF. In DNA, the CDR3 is TGTGCCAGCAGCCCGGGGACCACACTATATGCCCTCCACTTT.

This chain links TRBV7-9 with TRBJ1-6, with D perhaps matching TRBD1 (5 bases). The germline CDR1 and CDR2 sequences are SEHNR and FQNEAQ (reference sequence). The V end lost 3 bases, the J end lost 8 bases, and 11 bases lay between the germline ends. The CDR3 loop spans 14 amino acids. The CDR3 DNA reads TGTGCCAGCAGCTTGGAGCAGGGTGATTCACCCCTCCACTTT. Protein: CASSLEQGDSPLHF.

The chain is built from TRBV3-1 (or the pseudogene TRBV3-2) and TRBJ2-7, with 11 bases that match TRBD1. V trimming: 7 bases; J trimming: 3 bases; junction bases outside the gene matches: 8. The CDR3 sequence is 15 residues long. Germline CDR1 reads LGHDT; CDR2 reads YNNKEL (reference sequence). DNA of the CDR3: TGTGCCAGCAACTTCGGACAGGGGGCACGCTACGAGCAGTACTTC. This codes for CASNFGQGARYEQYF.

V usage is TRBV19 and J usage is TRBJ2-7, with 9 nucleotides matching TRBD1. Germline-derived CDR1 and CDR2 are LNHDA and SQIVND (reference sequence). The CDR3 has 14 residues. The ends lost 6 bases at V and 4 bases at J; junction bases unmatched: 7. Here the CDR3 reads CASRAGQGTYEQYF. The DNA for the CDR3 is TGTGCCAGTAGGGCGGGACAGGGAACTTACGAGCAGTACTTC.

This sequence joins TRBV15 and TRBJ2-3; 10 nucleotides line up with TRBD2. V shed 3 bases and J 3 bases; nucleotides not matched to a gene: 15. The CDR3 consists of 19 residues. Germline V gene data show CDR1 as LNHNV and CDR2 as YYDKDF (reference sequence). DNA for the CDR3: TGTGCCACCAGCAGTAGATCGTTTGGCAGCGGGGGGGTTACAGATACGCAGTATTTT. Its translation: CATSSRSFGSGGVTDTQYF.

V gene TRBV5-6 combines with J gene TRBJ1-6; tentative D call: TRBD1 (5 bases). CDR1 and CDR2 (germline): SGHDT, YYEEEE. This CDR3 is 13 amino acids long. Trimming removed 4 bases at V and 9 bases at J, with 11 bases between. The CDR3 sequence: CASSKRDGSPLHF. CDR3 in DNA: TGTGCCAGCAGCAAACGGGACGGTTCACCCCTCCACTTT.

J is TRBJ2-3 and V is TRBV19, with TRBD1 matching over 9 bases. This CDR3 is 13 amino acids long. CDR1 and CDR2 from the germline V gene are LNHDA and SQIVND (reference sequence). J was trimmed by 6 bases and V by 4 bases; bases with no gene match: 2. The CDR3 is CASSNRGPDTQYF. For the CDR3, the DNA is TGTGCCAGTAGTAACAGGGGGCCTGATACGCAGTATTTT.

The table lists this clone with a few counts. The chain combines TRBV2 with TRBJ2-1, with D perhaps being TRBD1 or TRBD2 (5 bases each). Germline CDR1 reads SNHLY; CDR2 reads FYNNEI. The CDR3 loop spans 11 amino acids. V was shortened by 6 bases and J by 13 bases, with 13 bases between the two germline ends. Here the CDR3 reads CASRLGTRQFF. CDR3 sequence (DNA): TGTGCCAGCAGGTTAGGGACGAGACAGTTCTTC. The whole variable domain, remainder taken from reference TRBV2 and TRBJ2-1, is EPEVTQTPSHQVTQMGQEVILRCVPISNHLYFYWYRQILGQKVEFLVSFYNNEISEKSEIFDDQFSVERPDGSNFTLKIRSTKLEDSAMYFCASRLGTRQFFGPGTRLTVL.

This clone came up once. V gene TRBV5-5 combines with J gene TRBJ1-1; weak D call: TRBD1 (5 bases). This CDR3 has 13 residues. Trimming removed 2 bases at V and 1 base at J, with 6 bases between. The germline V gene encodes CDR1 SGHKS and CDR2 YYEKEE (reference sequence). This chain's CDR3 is CASSFDRNTEAFF. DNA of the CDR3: TGTGCCAGCAGCTTCGACAGGAACACTGAAGCTTTCTTT.

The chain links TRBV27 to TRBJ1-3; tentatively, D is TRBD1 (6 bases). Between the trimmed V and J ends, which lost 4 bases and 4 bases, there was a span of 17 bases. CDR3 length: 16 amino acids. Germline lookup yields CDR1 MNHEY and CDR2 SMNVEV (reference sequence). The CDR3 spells CASSSSGGALGNTIYF. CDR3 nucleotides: TGTGCCAGCAGTTCCAGCGGGGGCGCTCTAGGAAACACCATATATTTT.

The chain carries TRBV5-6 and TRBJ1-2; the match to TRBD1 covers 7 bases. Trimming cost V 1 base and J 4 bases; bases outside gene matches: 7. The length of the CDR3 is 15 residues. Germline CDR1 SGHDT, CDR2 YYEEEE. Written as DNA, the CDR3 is TGTGCCAGCAGCTTGATCGACAGGGAAACCTATGGCTACACCTTC. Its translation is CASSLIDRETYGYTF.

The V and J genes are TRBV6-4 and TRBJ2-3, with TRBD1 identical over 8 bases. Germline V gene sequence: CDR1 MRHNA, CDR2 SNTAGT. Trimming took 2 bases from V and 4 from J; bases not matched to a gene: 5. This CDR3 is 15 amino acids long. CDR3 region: CASSDLDRAPDTQYF. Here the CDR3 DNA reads TGTGCCAGCAGTGACCTGGACAGGGCTCCAGATACGCAGTATTTT.

The CDR3: CASSLGSEGANTEAFF. The CDR3 bases are TGTGCCAGCAGTTTAGGGTCTGAAGGGGCGAACACTGAAGCTTTCTTT. This chain links TRBV27 with TRBJ1-1; tentatively, D is TRBD1 (5 bases). The CDR3 loop spans 16 amino acids. CDR1 is MNHEY and CDR2 is SMNVEV in the germline V gene (reference sequence). The ends were cut back, 2 bases at V and 1 base at J, with 14 bases in the middle.

The CDR3 DNA reads as TGTGCCAGCAGCCAAGACAGGGGATCACCAGATACGCAGTATTTT. It codes for CASSQDRGSPDTQYF. The chain recombines TRBV2 with TRBJ2-3, with TRBD1 identical over 8 bases. The ends lost 6 bases at V and 4 bases at J; junction bases unmatched: 9. Per the germline V gene, CDR1 is SNHLY and CDR2 is FYNNEI. The CDR3 covers 15 residues.

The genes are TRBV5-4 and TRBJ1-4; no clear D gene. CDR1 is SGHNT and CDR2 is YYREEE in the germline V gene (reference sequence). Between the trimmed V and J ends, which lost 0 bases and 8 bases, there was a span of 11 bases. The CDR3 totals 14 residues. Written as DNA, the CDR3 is TGTGCCAGCAGCTTGGAAGGGATTGGGGAAAAACTGTTTTTT. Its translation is CASSLEGIGEKLFF. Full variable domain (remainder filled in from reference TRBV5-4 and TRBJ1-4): ETGVTQSPTHLIKTRGQQVTLRCSSQSGHNTVSWYQQALGQGPQFIFQYYREEENGRGNFPPRFSGLQFPNYSSELNVNALELDDSALYLCASSLEGIGEKLFFGSGTQLSVL.

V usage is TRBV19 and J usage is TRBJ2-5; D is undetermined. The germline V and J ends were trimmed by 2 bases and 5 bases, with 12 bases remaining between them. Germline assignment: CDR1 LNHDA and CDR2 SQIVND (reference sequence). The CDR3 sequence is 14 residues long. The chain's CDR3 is CASSISAWAETQYF. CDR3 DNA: TGTGCCAGTAGTATATCAGCCTGGGCGGAGACCCAGTACTTC.

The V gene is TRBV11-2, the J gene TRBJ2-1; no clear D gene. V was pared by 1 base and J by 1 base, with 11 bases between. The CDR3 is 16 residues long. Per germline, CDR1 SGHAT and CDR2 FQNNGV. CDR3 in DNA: TGTGCCAGCAGCTTAGTTAAGGGTAGTTCCTACAATGAGCAGTTCTTC. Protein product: CASSLVKGSSYNEQFF.